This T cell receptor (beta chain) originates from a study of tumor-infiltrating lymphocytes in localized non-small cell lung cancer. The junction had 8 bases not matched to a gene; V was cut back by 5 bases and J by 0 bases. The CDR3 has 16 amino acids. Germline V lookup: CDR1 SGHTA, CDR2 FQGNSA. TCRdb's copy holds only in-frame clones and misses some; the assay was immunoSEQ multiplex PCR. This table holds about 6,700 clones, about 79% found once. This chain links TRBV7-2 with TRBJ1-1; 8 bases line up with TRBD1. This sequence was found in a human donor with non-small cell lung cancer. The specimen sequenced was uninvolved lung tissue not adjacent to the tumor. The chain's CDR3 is CASSPRTGLMNTEAFF. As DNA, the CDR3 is TGTGCCAGCAGCCCCCGGACAGGGCTCATGAACACTGAAGCTTTCTTT.